This T cell receptor (beta chain) was identified in a study of human T cells and chemical hapten exposure. Study summary: Affected patients, primarily female, had alopecia areata, totalis or universalis.

In its sample, this clonotype was seen many times. The antigen remains unidentified. CDR3 length equals 16 residues. Trimming stripped 5 bases from V and 2 bases from J, with 18 bases between. CDR1 and CDR2 (germline): SGHAT, FQDESV (reference sequence). TCRdb fed the RACE reads into MiXCR, producing one record per CDR3 protein. In the table there are 370,000 or so distinct CDR3 sequences, more than 4.5% of which are singletons. Overall study findings and caveats: Compared to controls, expanded TCRs made significantly more large clusters of similar CDR3s.

Described time point: patch test 1, 2 weeks after DPC sensitization. As for treatment: therapeutic diphenylcyclopropenone sensitization with weekly scalp DPC. The specimen was whole blood, collected in connection with sensitization to the hapten diphenylcyclopropenone (DPC). The chain couples TRBV11-1 to TRBJ1-2; D might be TRBD1 (6 bases). The clonotype was recovered from a woman aged 50 to 60 with alopecia areata. Some clones in this sample may be carry-over from other donors' samples. In nucleotides, the CDR3 is TGTGCCAGCAGCCCCCCTTCGGGGGGGCAAAACTATGGCTACACCTTC. It translates to CASSPPSGGQNYGYTF. The full variable domain, completed using reference TRBV11-1 and TRBJ1-2, is EAEVAQSPRYKITEKSQAVAFWCDPISGHATLYWYRQILGQGPELLVQFQDESVVDDSQLPKDRFSAERLKGVDSTLKIQPAELGDSAMYLCASSPPSGGQNYGYTFGSGTRLTVV.